These T cell receptor beta chains were read from a single sample in a study of response to subunit inactivated influenza vaccine. From the RT-PCR reads, TCRdb called clonotypes with MiXCR, one entry per CDR3 protein. The sample contains roughly 170,000 distinct CDR3 sequences, around 9% of which appear only once. The sample consisted of non-naive T cells sorted from PBMCs, taken on the day of vaccination. The receptors derive from a man aged 50 or older who received an inactivated influenza vaccine. The CDR3 runs from the conserved cysteine through the conserved F or W. Clone size appears in some rows only: once, few, many, or a class for an expanded clone.

J | V | size | CDR3
TRBJ1-5 | TRBV28 | many | CASRPQGSQPQHF
TRBJ2-1 | TRBV2 | few | CASRAPGGGYNEQFF
TRBJ1-2 | TRBV5-1 | few | CASRPGQGKGYGYTF
TRBJ2-3 | TRBV20-1 | . | CSAGGGLAYSTDTQYF
TRBJ1-2 | TRBV11-2 | many | CASSHDRGSYGYTF
TRBJ2-7 | TRBV29-1 | many | CSAGHTYEQYF
TRBJ2-3 | TRBV6-5 | . | CASSYLGATDTQYF
TRBJ2-1 | TRBV12-3/TRBV12-4 | few | CATGLSYNEQFF
TRBJ1-1 | TRBV3-1 | . | CASSQGWRTEAFF
TRBJ2-7 | TRBV4-2 | few | CASSHREQDEQYF
TRBJ1-5 | TRBV6-1 | many | CASLGGMGQPQHF
TRBJ2-1 | TRBV11-2 | few | CASSLVPLAGSYNEQFF
TRBJ2-3 | TRBV27 | many | CASSFGAEDTQYF
TRBJ2-1 | TRBV12-3/TRBV12-4 | many | CASSSGGPEQFF
TRBJ1-1 | TRBV27 | many | CASSSPSLGQGGKEAFF
TRBJ2-4 | TRBV3-1 | once | CASCQTDIQYF